This T cell receptor beta chain originates from a study of shared clonotypes between healthy human individuals. The study, taken as a whole, reports: The represented genetic and exposure-history diversity was limited by the small number of donors. Investigators collected only blood, and repertoires in tissues likely differ. Rarefaction gave evidence that sorted-subset sequencing remained incomplete despite large depth.

Each PCR replicate from the sorted subsets contained 200 to 250 ng DNA, which is some 32,000 T cell genomes. Assay: immunoSEQ multiplex PCR; the TCRdb copy retains only in-frame clones and omits some. The sample carries around 750,000 clones, roughly 70% recorded once. This CDR3 contains 17 residues. Trimming pared 1 base from V and 8 bases from J, leaving 20 bases between. Germline V CDR1 and CDR2: KGHSH, LQKENI. This clone was detected a few times. Antigen: not known. The clonotype originates from a woman younger than 45 in good health. Sequencing used memory CD4+ T cells sorted from blood. Sample subset: CD45RA-negative fraction. V is TRBV18 and J is TRBJ1-4; D perhaps matches TRBD1 (6 bases). CDR3 nucleotide sequence: TGTGCCAGCTCACCACAACCCCCTAAGGGGGGTAGCGAAAAACTGTTTTTT. The encoded protein is CASSPQPPKGGSEKLFF.